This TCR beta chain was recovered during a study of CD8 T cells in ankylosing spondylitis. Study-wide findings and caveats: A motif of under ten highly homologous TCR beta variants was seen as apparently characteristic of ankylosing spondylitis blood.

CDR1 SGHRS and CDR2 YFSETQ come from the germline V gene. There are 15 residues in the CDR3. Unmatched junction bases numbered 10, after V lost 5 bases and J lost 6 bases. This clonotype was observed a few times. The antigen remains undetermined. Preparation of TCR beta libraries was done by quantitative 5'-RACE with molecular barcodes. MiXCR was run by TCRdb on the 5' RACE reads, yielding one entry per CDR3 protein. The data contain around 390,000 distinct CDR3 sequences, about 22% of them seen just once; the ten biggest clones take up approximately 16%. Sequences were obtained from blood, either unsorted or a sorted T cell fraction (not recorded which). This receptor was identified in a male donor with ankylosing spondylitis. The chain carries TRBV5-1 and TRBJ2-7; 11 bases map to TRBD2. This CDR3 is CASRPGLAGSVEQYF. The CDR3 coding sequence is TGCGCCAGCAGACCAGGACTAGCGGGTTCGGTCGAGCAGTACTTC.